The clone carrying this T cell receptor (beta chain) is termed medium-sized. Its cognate antigen is unknown. The time point is: sample taken at primary tumor resection. Frozen PBMC, nontumor lung or tumor provided whole RNA, which was sequenced unsorted. TCRdb analysed the 5' RACE reads with MiXCR anew, one entry per CDR3 protein. The sample has around 24,000 distinct CDR3 sequences; 6.9% are singletons. The data are from a study of spatial heterogeneity in lung cancer. Study in general: Sequencing consistently turned up more beta-chain sequences than alpha-chain sequences. Every unique TCR and UMI combination, on average, appeared more than ten times in raw reads.

Germline CDR1 reads SGHNT; CDR2 reads YYREEE (reference sequence). This CDR3 has 14 residues. The V end was cut by 0 bases, the J end by 1 base, with 7 bases between. Study-wide results and caveats: Compared with follow-up, resection was when ubiquitous expanded tumor TCRs appeared in blood more.

This receptor was identified in a male donor with early-stage non-small cell lung cancer. The rearrangement uses TRBV5-4 and TRBJ1-1; D gene unclear. The source material was PBMCs, sampled at surgery. For the CDR3, the DNA is TGTGCCAGCAGCTTGGGGGTCGGGAACACTGAAGCTTTCTTT. Protein sequence: CASSLGVGNTEAFF.